This T cell receptor beta chain derives from a study of regulatory T cells in long-lasting Graves disease. iRepertoire HTBI primers and Arm-PCR of CDR3 regions built TCR beta libraries. TCRdb analysed the multiplex PCR reads with MiXCR anew, one entry per CDR3 protein. The repertoire consists of 700,000 or so distinct CDR3 sequences, with around 30% occurring once and the leading ten covering about two fifths. This clonotype was seen a handful of times. The length of the CDR3 is 16 residues. Trimming took off 6 bases at V and 4 bases at J, with 22 bases between the two ends. CDR1 MNHNS and CDR2 SASEGT come from the germline V gene. Time point given: persistent/refractory GD, antithyroid drugs over 5 years with positive TRAb. TCR sequences were obtained from RNA taken from PBMCs.

Material: peripheral blood mononuclear cells (PBMCs), obtained when the disease was refractory, from a patient treated with antithyroid drugs. The rearrangement links TRBV6-1 to TRBJ2-7; D is perhaps TRBD1 (5 bases). This receptor was taken from a female donor with Graves disease. For the CDR3, the DNA is TGTGCCAGCAGAGTAGACAGTGTCCCTGGGGTTTACGAGCAGTACTTC. Its translation is CASRVDSVPGVYEQYF.